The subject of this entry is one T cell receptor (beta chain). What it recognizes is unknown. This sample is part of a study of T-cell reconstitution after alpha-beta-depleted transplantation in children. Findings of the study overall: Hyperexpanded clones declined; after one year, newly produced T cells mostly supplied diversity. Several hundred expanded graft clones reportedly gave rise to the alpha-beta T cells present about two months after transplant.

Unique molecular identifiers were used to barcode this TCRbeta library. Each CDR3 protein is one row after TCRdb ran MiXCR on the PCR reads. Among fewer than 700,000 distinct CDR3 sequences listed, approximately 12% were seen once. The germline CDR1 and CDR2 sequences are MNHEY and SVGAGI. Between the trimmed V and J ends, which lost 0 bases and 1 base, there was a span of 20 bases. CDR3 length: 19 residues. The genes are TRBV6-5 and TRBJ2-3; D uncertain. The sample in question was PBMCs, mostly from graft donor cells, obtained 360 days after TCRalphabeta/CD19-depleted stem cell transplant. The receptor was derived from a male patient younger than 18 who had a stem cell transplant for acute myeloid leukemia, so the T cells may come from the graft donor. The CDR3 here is CASSYSIALGRGGTDTQYF. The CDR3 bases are TGTGCCAGCAGTTACTCAATAGCCCTGGGCCGTGGGGGCACAGATACGCAGTATTTT.